This T cell receptor (beta chain) was sequenced in a study of cytomegalovirus exposure and HLA in healthy donors. The study's findings and limits: Analysis was carried out at a later point, and it linked a missense DCLRE1C variant to TCR beta V- and J-gene trimming.

From germline, CDR1 is MNHEY and CDR2 SVGAGI. The CDR3 runs to 11 residues. V lost 6 bases, J lost 7 bases, and 9 bases lay in between. Amplification used 60 Vbeta primers and 13 Jbeta primers. Assay used: immunoSEQ multiplex PCR; TCRdb lists only in-frame clones, some missing. The sample lists 100,000 to 120,000 clones, under 85% occurring once. Points on this clone: Its cognate antigen is unknown.

This chain connects TRBV6-5 to TRBJ2-5; D is undetermined. Sequencing was carried out using PBMCs. This TCR derives from a woman between 35 and 50 years old in good health and CMV-seropositive. The CDR3 sequence is CASSQSGTQYF. The DNA of the CDR3 is TGTGCCAGCAGCCAATCCGGGACCCAGTACTTC.